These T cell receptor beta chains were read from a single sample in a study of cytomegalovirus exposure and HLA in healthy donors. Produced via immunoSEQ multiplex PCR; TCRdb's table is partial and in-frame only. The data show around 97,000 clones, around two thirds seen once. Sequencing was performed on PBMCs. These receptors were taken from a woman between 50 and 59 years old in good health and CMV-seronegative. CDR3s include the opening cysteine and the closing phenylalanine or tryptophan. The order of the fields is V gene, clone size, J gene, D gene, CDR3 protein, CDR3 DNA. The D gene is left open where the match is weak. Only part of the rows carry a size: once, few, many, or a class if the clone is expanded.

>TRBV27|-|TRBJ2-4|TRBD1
CASIAGGGDIQYF
TGTGCCAGCATTGCAGGGGGTGGGGACATTCAGTACTTC
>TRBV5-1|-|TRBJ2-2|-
CASSAIRGTGELFF
TGCGCCAGCAGCGCGATTAGAGGGACCGGGGAGCTGTTTTTT
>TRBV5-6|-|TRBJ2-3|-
CASSHGGGAGGTDTQYF
TGTGCCAGCAGCCATGGCGGCGGAGCGGGCGGCACAGATACGCAGTATTTT
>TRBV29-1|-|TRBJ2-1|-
CSVESGFYNEQFF
TGCAGCGTTGAAAGCGGTTTTTACAATGAGCAGTTCTTC
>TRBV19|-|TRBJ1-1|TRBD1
CASSILRGRDTEAFF
TGTGCCAGTAGTATACTCAGGGGGCGGGACACTGAAGCTTTCTTT
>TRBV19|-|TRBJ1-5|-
CASSTTGGNQPQHF
TGTGCCAGTAGTACTACAGGCGGCAATCAGCCCCAGCATTTT
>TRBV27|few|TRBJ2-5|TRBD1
CASSSQTGSWETQYF
TGTGCCAGCAGTTCCCAGACAGGGTCTTGGGAGACCCAGTACTTC
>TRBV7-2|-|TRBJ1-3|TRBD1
CASSGGQGSRNTIYF
TGTGCCAGCAGCGGGGGACAGGGGTCTAGAAACACCATATATTTT
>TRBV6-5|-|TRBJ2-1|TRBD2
CASSYGLAGVDEQFF
TGTGCCAGCAGTTATGGACTAGCGGGAGTGGATGAGCAGTTCTTC
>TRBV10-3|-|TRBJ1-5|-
CAIRNRNDQPQHF
TGTGCCATCAGAAACAGAAACGATCAGCCCCAGCATTTT
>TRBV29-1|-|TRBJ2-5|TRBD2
CSVSRGGGFRETQYF
TGCAGCGTTAGCCGGGGGGGAGGGTTTCGAGAGACCCAGTACTTC
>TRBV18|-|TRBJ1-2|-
CASSPPSGSPHGYTF
TGTGCCAGCTCACCACCTTCGGGTTCTCCCCATGGCTACACCTTC
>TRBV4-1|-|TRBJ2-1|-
CASSQVDYNEQFF
TGCGCCAGCAGCCAAGTAGACTACAATGAGCAGTTCTTC
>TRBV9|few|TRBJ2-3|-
CASSAMGLANTDTQYF
TGTGCCAGCAGTGCAATGGGCCTAGCGAACACAGATACGCAGTATTTT
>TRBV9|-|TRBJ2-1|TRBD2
CASSVLAGGETEQFF
TGTGCCAGCAGCGTGCTAGCGGGAGGCGAAACTGAGCAGTTCTTC
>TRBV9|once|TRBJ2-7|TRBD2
CASSGGLAGVYEQYF
TGTGCCAGCAGCGGGGGACTAGCGGGAGTTTACGAGCAGTACTTC
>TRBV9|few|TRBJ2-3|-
CASSGDPLATHASDTQYF
TGTGCCAGCAGCGGCGACCCCCTAGCCACCCACGCTTCGGATACGCAGTATTTT
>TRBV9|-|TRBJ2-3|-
CASSPGIPDTQYF
TGTGCCAGCAGCCCAGGGATCCCAGATACGCAGTATTTT
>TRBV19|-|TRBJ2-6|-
CASSIDTGSGANVLTF
TGTGCCAGTAGTATAGATACGGGCTCTGGGGCCAACGTCCTGACTTTC
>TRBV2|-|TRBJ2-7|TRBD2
CASLRLAGMYEQYF
TGTGCCAGCCTACGGCTAGCGGGGATGTACGAGCAGTACTTC
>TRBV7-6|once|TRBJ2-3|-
CASSLVPKGLRTDTQYF
TGTGCCAGCAGTTTGGTCCCCAAGGGACTTCGCACAGATACGCAGTATTTT
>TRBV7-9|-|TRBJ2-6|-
CASTPLPSGANVLTF
TGTGCCAGCACCCCCCTCCCCTCTGGGGCCAACGTCCTGACTTTC
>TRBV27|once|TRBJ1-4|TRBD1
CASSPWTGATNEKLFF
TGTGCCAGCAGTCCGTGGACAGGGGCGACTAATGAAAAACTGTTTTTT
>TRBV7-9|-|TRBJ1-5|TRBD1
CASSIQGDSNQPQHF
TGTGCCAGCAGTATACAGGGGGATAGCAATCAGCCCCAGCATTTT
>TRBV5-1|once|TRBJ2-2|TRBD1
CASSLGGPYTGAGGELFF
TGCGCCAGCAGCTTGGGGGGCCCATACACAGGGGCAGGCGGGGAGCTGTTTTTT
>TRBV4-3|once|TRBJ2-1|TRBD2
CASSQEASGYNEQFF
TGCGCCAGCAGCCAAGAGGCTAGCGGGTACAATGAGCAGTTCTTC
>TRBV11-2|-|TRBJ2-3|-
CASSPRADTQYF
TGTGCCAGCAGCCCCAGGGCAGATACGCAGTATTTT
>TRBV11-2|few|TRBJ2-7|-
CASSLDMRDEQYF
TGTGCCAGCAGCTTAGACATGCGGGACGAGCAGTACTTC
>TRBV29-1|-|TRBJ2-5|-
CSVDGGGGETQYF
TGCAGCGTTGATGGAGGTGGAGGGGAGACCCAGTACTTC
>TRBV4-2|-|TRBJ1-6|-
CASSQPGTSNSPLHF
TGTGCCAGCAGCCAACCCGGGACTTCCAATTCACCCCTCCACTTT
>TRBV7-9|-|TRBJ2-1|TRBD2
CASSVLAGGDGEQFF
TGTGCCAGCAGCGTACTGGCGGGAGGGGACGGTGAGCAGTTCTTC
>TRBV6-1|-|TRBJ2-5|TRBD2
CAGLAGAEETQYF
TGTGCCGGACTAGCGGGTGCGGAAGAGACCCAGTACTTC
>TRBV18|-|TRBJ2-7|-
CASSPADEQYF
TGTGCCAGCTCACCAGCAGACGAGCAGTACTTC
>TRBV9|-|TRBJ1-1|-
CASSPSGGLNTEAFF
TGTGCCAGCAGCCCTAGCGGGGGGCTGAACACTGAAGCTTTCTTT
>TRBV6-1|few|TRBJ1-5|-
CASSEMAGGNQPQHF
TGTGCCAGCAGTGAAATGGCAGGGGGCAATCAGCCCCAGCATTTT
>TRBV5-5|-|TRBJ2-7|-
CASSLVGDSYEQYF
TGTGCCAGCAGCTTGGTCGGGGACTCCTACGAGCAGTACTTC
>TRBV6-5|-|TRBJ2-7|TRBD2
CASSRNGGIYEQYF
TGTGCCAGCAGCAGGAACGGGGGGATTTACGAGCAGTACTTC
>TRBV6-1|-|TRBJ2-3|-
CASIVEGTDTQYF
TGTGCCAGCATAGTTGAGGGCACAGATACGCAGTATTTT
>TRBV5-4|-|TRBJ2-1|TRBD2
CASSLGLAGASDEQFF
TGTGCCAGCAGCTTGGGTCTAGCGGGAGCTTCAGATGAGCAGTTCTTC
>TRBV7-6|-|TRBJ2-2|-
CASSRRQNTGELFF
TGTGCCAGCAGCCGAAGACAGAACACCGGGGAGCTGTTTTTT
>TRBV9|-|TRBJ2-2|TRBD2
CASSPSGRAYTGELFF
TGTGCCAGCAGCCCTAGCGGGAGGGCCTACACCGGGGAGCTGTTTTTT
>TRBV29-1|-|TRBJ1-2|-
CSVRPRLKANYGYTF
TGCAGCGTGCGCCCCCGACTGAAAGCTAACTATGGCTACACCTTC
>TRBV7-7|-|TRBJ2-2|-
CASSLRGTGELFF
TGTGCCAGCAGCTTAAGGGGCACCGGGGAGCTGTTTTTT
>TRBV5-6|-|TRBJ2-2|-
CASTLGYRGGELFF
TGTGCCAGCACCCTGGGGTACCGGGGCGGGGAGCTGTTTTTT
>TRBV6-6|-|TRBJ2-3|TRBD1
CASSQQGQATDTQYF
TGTGCCAGCAGTCAACAGGGACAGGCCACAGATACGCAGTATTTT
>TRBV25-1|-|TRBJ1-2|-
CASSHDRVYGYTF
TGTGCCAGCAGTCACGACAGAGTCTATGGCTACACCTTC
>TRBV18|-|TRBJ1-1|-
CASSPNQGTEAFF
TGTGCCAGCTCACCAAACCAGGGGACTGAAGCTTTCTTT
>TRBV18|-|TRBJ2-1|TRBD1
CASSQFLGQKGVGTNEQFF
TGTGCCAGCTCGCAATTTTTGGGACAGAAGGGAGTGGGGACCAATGAGCAGTTCTTC
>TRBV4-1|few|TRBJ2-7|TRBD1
CASSQGTGLYEQYF
TGCGCCAGCAGCCAAGGGACAGGCCTCTACGAGCAGTACTTC
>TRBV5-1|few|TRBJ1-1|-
CASSEEKTEAFF
TGCGCCAGCAGCGAGGAGAAGACTGAAGCTTTCTTT
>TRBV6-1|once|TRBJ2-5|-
CASSVERVTEQYF
TGTGCCAGCAGTGTCGAGCGGGTAACTGAGCAGTACTTC
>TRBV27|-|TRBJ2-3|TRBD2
CASSFGLARTDTQYF
TGTGCCAGCAGTTTCGGACTAGCTAGGACAGATACGCAGTATTTT
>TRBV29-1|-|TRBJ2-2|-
CSVEDFSGTGELFF
TGCAGCGTTGAAGATTTTAGTGGCACCGGGGAGCTGTTTTTT
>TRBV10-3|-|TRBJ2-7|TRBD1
CAISETHRDRDSYEQYF
TGTGCCATCAGTGAGACCCACCGGGACAGGGACAGCTACGAGCAGTACTTC
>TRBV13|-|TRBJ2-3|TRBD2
CASSRGLAESTDTQYF
TGTGCCAGCAGCAGAGGACTAGCAGAGAGCACAGATACGCAGTATTTT
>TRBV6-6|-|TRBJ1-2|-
CASSDSPQNF
TGTGCCAGCAGTGACAGTCCCCAGAATTTC
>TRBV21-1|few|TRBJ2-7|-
CATHREYEQYF
TGTGCCACCCACAGAGAATACGAGCAGTACTTC
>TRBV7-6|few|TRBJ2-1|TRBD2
CASSLLGLAGGVIEQFF
TGTGCCAGCAGCTTATTGGGGCTAGCGGGGGGTGTTATTGAGCAGTTCTTC
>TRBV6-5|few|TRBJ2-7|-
CASSAGLSTPEQYF
TGTGCCAGCAGTGCTGGACTTTCCACTCCCGAGCAGTACTTC
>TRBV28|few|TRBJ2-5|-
CASSDSVGAGETQYF
TGTGCCAGCAGTGATTCCGTGGGGGCGGGAGAGACCCAGTACTTC